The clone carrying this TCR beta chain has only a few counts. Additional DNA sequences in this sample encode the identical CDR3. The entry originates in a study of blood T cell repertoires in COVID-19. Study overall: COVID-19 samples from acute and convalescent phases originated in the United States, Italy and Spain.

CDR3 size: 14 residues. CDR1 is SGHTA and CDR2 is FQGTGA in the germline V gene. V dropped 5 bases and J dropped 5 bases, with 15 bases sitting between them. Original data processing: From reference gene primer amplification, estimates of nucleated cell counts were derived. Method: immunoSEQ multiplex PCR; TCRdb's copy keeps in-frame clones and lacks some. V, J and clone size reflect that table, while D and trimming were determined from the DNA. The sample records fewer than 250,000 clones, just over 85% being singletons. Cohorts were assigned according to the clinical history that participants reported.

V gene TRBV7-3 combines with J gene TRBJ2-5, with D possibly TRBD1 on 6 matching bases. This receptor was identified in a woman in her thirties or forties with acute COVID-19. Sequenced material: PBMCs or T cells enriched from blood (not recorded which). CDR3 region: CASSLGTGRETQYF. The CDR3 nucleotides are TGTGCCAGCAGCCTCGGTACAGGGCGGGAGACCCAGTACTTC. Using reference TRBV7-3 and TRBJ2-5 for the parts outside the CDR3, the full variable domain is GAGVSQTPSNKVTEKGKYVELRCDPISGHTALYWYRQSLGQGPEFLIYFQGTGAADDSGLPNDRFFAVRPEGSVSTLKIQRTERGDSAVYLCASSLGTGRETQYFGPGTRLLVL.